This T cell receptor beta chain was sequenced during a study of T-cell memory formation after mild COVID-19. Study context: Largely, TCR clusters stayed within a single donor. Study outcomes and limitations: Clones that shrank (day 15 to 85) were balanced CD4/CD8, whereas later expanders leaned CD4+.

The CDR3 is made up of 13 amino acids. Germline V gene data show CDR1 as DFQATT and CDR2 as SNEGSKA (reference sequence). After removal of 2 bases from V and 15 bases from J, the junction contained 11 bases not matched to a gene. TCR alpha and TCR beta cDNA libraries carrying sample barcodes and UMIs came from 5'RACE with constant-segment primers. TCRdb ran MiXCR on the 5' RACE reads and lists one entry per CDR3 protein. The data contain about 350,000 distinct CDR3 sequences, around 14% of them seen just once; the ten biggest clones take up 22%. Details on this clonotype: Its antigen is still unknown.

This TCR came from a young man who had mild COVID-19 (a few samples of this study predate the infection). Cell type and time point are not known. The chain carries TRBV20-1 and TRBJ2-1; 9 nucleotides align to TRBD2. Sequenced input: PBMCs or a T cell subset sorted from them (not recorded which). The CDR3 protein is CSARSSGRGGWFF. Written as DNA, the CDR3 is TGCAGTGCTAGATCCAGCGGGCGGGGGGGATGGTTCTTC.